The T cell receptor beta chain under discussion was sequenced for a study of cytomegalovirus exposure and HLA in healthy donors. Regarding the study as a whole: In a later analysis, the majority of CMV-associated beta chains seemingly showed HLA restriction.

V lost 4 bases, J lost 2 bases, and 18 bases lay in between. Germline-derived CDR1 and CDR2 are SGHDT and YYEEEE. The length of the CDR3 is 17 residues. About this clone itself: Its antigen remains unidentified.

The study ran its PCR with 60 Vbeta and 13 Jbeta primers. Here immunoSEQ multiplex PCR was the method, and the copy in TCRdb shows in-frame clones only, minus some. The data show about 90,000 clones, around 70% seen once. This receptor was identified in a woman between 50 and 59 years old in good health and CMV-seropositive. The chain joins TRBV5-6 to TRBJ2-2; a possible D gene is TRBD1 (6 bases). The sequenced sample was PBMCs. CDR3 loop: CASSPYRKQGNTGELFF. CDR3 sequence (DNA): TGTGCCAGCAGCCCTTACCGGAAACAGGGTAACACCGGGGAGCTGTTTTTT.